A selection of T cell receptor beta chains follows, all from one sample in a study of blood T cell repertoires in COVID-19. TCRdb's copy holds only in-frame clones and misses some; the assay was immunoSEQ multiplex PCR. Of under 300,000 clones listed, just under 85% were seen once; the top ten hold roughly 9.6%. Sequenced material: peripheral blood. The receptors shown here come from a woman of 80 years or more with acute or convalescent COVID-19. Each CDR3 is given with its conserved first and last residue. Fields, in order: J gene, clone size, D gene, V gene, CDR3 DNA, CDR3 protein. A D gene is named only where the DNA matches it firmly. Part of the rows lack a size; the others show once, few, many or a class for expanded clones.

j_call: TRBJ2-7; clone_size: .; d_call: TRBD1; v_call: TRBV10-3; cdr3_nt: TGTGCCACCTCGGGACAGTTAAACGAGCAGTACTTC; cdr3_aa: CATSGQLNEQYF
j_call: TRBJ1-4; clone_size: .; d_call: TRBD1; v_call: TRBV30; cdr3_nt: TGTGCCTGGAGTGGAACACGACAGGGGGCAACTAATGAAAAACTGTTTTTT; cdr3_aa: CAWSGTRQGATNEKLFF
j_call: TRBJ2-7; clone_size: .; d_call: TRBD1; v_call: TRBV5-1; cdr3_nt: TGCGCCAGCAGGGCCGGGACAGGGGACGAGCAGTACTTC; cdr3_aa: CASRAGTGDEQYF
j_call: TRBJ2-6; clone_size: .; d_call: .; v_call: TRBV5-8; cdr3_nt: TGTGCCAGCAGCTTGGCCGTCGGGAACACTGGGGCCAACGTCCTGACTTTC; cdr3_aa: CASSLAVGNTGANVLTF
j_call: TRBJ2-7; clone_size: .; d_call: .; v_call: TRBV7-2; cdr3_nt: TGTGCCAGCAGCTTAAGTTACTTCTCCTACGAGCAGTACTTC; cdr3_aa: CASSLSYFSYEQYF
j_call: TRBJ1-2; clone_size: .; d_call: TRBD1; v_call: TRBV6-6; cdr3_nt: TGTGCCAGCAGTTACCGACAGGGGGTTAACTATGGCTACACCTTC; cdr3_aa: CASSYRQGVNYGYTF
j_call: TRBJ2-1; clone_size: .; d_call: .; v_call: TRBV4-1; cdr3_nt: TGCGCCAGCAGCCAACCCCGCCTGGTACCGGGCAATGAGCAGTTCTTC; cdr3_aa: CASSQPRLVPGNEQFF
j_call: TRBJ1-6; clone_size: .; d_call: TRBD1; v_call: TRBV28; cdr3_nt: TGTGCCAGCAGTTTCCCCGGGACAGGGAATTCACCCCTCCACTTT; cdr3_aa: CASSFPGTGNSPLHF
j_call: TRBJ1-4; clone_size: .; d_call: TRBD1; v_call: TRBV5-1; cdr3_nt: TGCGCCAGCACCCCGGTCCCGGGACAGGCCTCTGTAACTAATGAAAAACTGTTTTTT; cdr3_aa: CASTPVPGQASVTNEKLFF
j_call: TRBJ1-5; clone_size: .; d_call: TRBD1; v_call: TRBV19; cdr3_nt: TGTGCCAGTAAGCCCGGGACAGGGGGTATCGGCAATCAGCCCCAGCATTTT; cdr3_aa: CASKPGTGGIGNQPQHF
j_call: TRBJ1-1; clone_size: .; d_call: .; v_call: TRBV18; cdr3_nt: TGTGCCAGCTCACCTCCTACAGGCGGGGACACTGAAGCTTTCTTT; cdr3_aa: CASSPPTGGDTEAFF
j_call: TRBJ2-1; clone_size: .; d_call: TRBD2; v_call: TRBV11-3; cdr3_nt: TGTGCCAGCAGCTTAGGTCGGAGCGGGGGTTACAATGAGCAGTTCTTC; cdr3_aa: CASSLGRSGGYNEQFF
j_call: TRBJ2-7; clone_size: .; d_call: TRBD1; v_call: TRBV9; cdr3_nt: TGTGCCAGCAGCCCCCGCGGGACAGGGGGCGTGGGCGAGCAGTACTTC; cdr3_aa: CASSPRGTGGVGEQYF
j_call: TRBJ1-5; clone_size: .; d_call: TRBD1; v_call: TRBV5-1; cdr3_nt: TGCGCCAGCAGCCCCCCGGACAGGGAAACGTTTCAAAGGGACGGCAATCAGCCCCAGCATTTT; cdr3_aa: CASSPPDRETFQRDGNQPQHF
j_call: TRBJ2-3; clone_size: .; d_call: .; v_call: TRBV5-4; cdr3_nt: TGTGCCAGCAGCTTCGCAGGTATCCGGACAGATACGCAGTATTTT; cdr3_aa: CASSFAGIRTDTQYF
j_call: TRBJ2-5; clone_size: .; d_call: .; v_call: TRBV30; cdr3_nt: TGTGCCTGGAACAGGTACCAAGAGACCCAGTACTTC; cdr3_aa: CAWNRYQETQYF
j_call: TRBJ1-1; clone_size: .; d_call: TRBD1; v_call: TRBV5-1; cdr3_nt: TGCGCCAGCAGCTTGATGGGACAGGCCATGAACACTGAAGCTTTCTTT; cdr3_aa: CASSLMGQAMNTEAFF
j_call: TRBJ2-3; clone_size: .; d_call: .; v_call: TRBV12-5; cdr3_nt: TGTGCTAGTGGTTTGGGGCGGGGAGCCACAGATACGCAGTATTTT; cdr3_aa: CASGLGRGATDTQYF
j_call: TRBJ1-4; clone_size: .; d_call: .; v_call: TRBV19; cdr3_nt: TGTGCCAGTAGTACCAGGTGGACAGCAACTAATGAAAAACTGTTTTTT; cdr3_aa: CASSTRWTATNEKLFF
j_call: TRBJ1-6; clone_size: .; d_call: TRBD1; v_call: TRBV2; cdr3_nt: TGTGCCAGCATGAGGACAGGGGGCTTCCCAAGGCCCCTCCACTTT; cdr3_aa: CASMRTGGFPRPLHF
j_call: TRBJ2-2; clone_size: few; d_call: .; v_call: TRBV4-1; cdr3_nt: TGCGCCAGCAGCCAACAACAGGAAGCGAACACCGGGGAGCTGTTTTTT; cdr3_aa: CASSQQQEANTGELFF
j_call: TRBJ2-7; clone_size: once; d_call: TRBD1; v_call: TRBV5-1; cdr3_nt: TGCGCCAGCAGCCAGCCGGGACAGTCCTACGAGCAGTACTTC; cdr3_aa: CASSQPGQSYEQYF
j_call: TRBJ1-2; clone_size: .; d_call: TRBD1; v_call: TRBV6-6; cdr3_nt: TGTGCCAGCAGCCCCGACAGGGGACTAAACTATGGCTACACCTTC; cdr3_aa: CASSPDRGLNYGYTF
j_call: TRBJ2-4; clone_size: few; d_call: TRBD1; v_call: TRBV5-5; cdr3_nt: TGTGCCAGCAGCTTGGCCTCCCTACAGGGGGCGCGGTTTCAGTACTTC; cdr3_aa: CASSLASLQGARFQYF
j_call: TRBJ2-2; clone_size: few; d_call: TRBD2; v_call: TRBV7-9; cdr3_nt: TGTGCCAGCAGTTTCCGGGGGGGCCGGCACGGGGAGCTGTTTTTT; cdr3_aa: CASSFRGGRHGELFF
j_call: TRBJ1-5; clone_size: .; d_call: TRBD1; v_call: TRBV5-1; cdr3_nt: TGCGCCAGCAGCTTGGAAGGACAGGGGGCGAATCAGCCCCAGCATTTT; cdr3_aa: CASSLEGQGANQPQHF
j_call: TRBJ2-2; clone_size: .; d_call: .; v_call: TRBV30; cdr3_nt: TGTGCCTGGAGTGTGGGGGCCAAGAACACCGGGGAGCTGTTTTTT; cdr3_aa: CAWSVGAKNTGELFF
j_call: TRBJ1-5; clone_size: .; d_call: TRBD1; v_call: TRBV11-3; cdr3_nt: TGTGCCAGCAGCCCCACACCCGGGGACAGATCCTATCAGCCCCAGCATTTT; cdr3_aa: CASSPTPGDRSYQPQHF
j_call: TRBJ2-3; clone_size: .; d_call: TRBD2; v_call: TRBV7-3; cdr3_nt: TGTGCCAGCAGCTTAAGGTCTAGCGGGGGGGATACGCAGTATTTT; cdr3_aa: CASSLRSSGGDTQYF
j_call: TRBJ2-7; clone_size: once; d_call: TRBD2; v_call: TRBV7-2; cdr3_nt: TGTGCCAGCAGCTCACCCGGGAGGAGCGAGCAGTACTTC; cdr3_aa: CASSSPGRSEQYF
j_call: TRBJ1-2; clone_size: .; d_call: .; v_call: TRBV30; cdr3_nt: TGTGCCTGGAGTAAGGCAGGGGTTCGGAGTTATGGCTACACCTTC; cdr3_aa: CAWSKAGVRSYGYTF
j_call: TRBJ2-7; clone_size: .; d_call: .; v_call: TRBV28; cdr3_nt: TGTGCCAGCAGAAGACTGCTACCCTACGAGCAGTACTTC; cdr3_aa: CASRRLLPYEQYF
j_call: TRBJ2-7; clone_size: .; d_call: TRBD2; v_call: TRBV18; cdr3_nt: TGTGCCAGCTCGCCTCAGGACGTCCGGCGGGAGGAGCAGTACTTC; cdr3_aa: CASSPQDVRREEQYF
j_call: TRBJ1-5; clone_size: .; d_call: TRBD1; v_call: TRBV28; cdr3_nt: TGTGCCAGCACCCAAATACAGGGGGCTGGTCAGCCCCAGCATTTT; cdr3_aa: CASTQIQGAGQPQHF
j_call: TRBJ2-7; clone_size: .; d_call: .; v_call: TRBV6-1; cdr3_nt: TGTGCCAGCAGTGCTACTCTCGGGATTATCTCCTACGAGCAGTACTTC; cdr3_aa: CASSATLGIISYEQYF
j_call: TRBJ2-7; clone_size: .; d_call: TRBD1; v_call: TRBV28; cdr3_nt: TGTGCCAGCACCCCGGACAGGGTGATCGACGAGCAGTACTTC; cdr3_aa: CASTPDRVIDEQYF
j_call: TRBJ1-3; clone_size: .; d_call: .; v_call: TRBV5-1; cdr3_nt: TGCGCCAGCAGCCCCTCGACAGTGTTCTCTGGAAACACCATATATTTT; cdr3_aa: CASSPSTVFSGNTIYF
j_call: TRBJ1-2; clone_size: once; d_call: .; v_call: TRBV19; cdr3_nt: TGTGCCAGTAGTATGGTTGACTTTAACTATGGCTACACCTTC; cdr3_aa: CASSMVDFNYGYTF
j_call: TRBJ1-1; clone_size: few; d_call: TRBD1; v_call: TRBV30; cdr3_nt: TGTGCCTGGGCCGGGGACAGGGGAGTTGTGAACACTGAAGCTTTCTTT; cdr3_aa: CAWAGDRGVVNTEAFF
j_call: TRBJ2-5; clone_size: .; d_call: .; v_call: TRBV5-1; cdr3_nt: TGCGCCAGCAGCGGACAGGAGACCCAGTACTTC; cdr3_aa: CASSGQETQYF
j_call: TRBJ2-1; clone_size: .; d_call: .; v_call: TRBV10-2; cdr3_nt: TGCGCCAGCATCCGACAGGCGGGCCTCTCTAATGAGCAGTTCTTC; cdr3_aa: CASIRQAGLSNEQFF
j_call: TRBJ2-1; clone_size: .; d_call: .; v_call: TRBV24-1; cdr3_nt: TGTGCCACCGCTGGGGCCGGGAATGAGCAGTTCTTC; cdr3_aa: CATAGAGNEQFF
j_call: TRBJ2-2; clone_size: .; d_call: .; v_call: TRBV15; cdr3_nt: TGTGCCACCTCACCGGGTTTCGGGGAGCTGTTTTTT; cdr3_aa: CATSPGFGELFF
j_call: TRBJ1-6; clone_size: .; d_call: .; v_call: TRBV6-4; cdr3_nt: TGTGCCAGCAGTGTACAGACGAATTCACCCCTCCACTTT; cdr3_aa: CASSVQTNSPLHF
j_call: TRBJ2-3; clone_size: .; d_call: TRBD1; v_call: TRBV5-8; cdr3_nt: TGTGCCAGCAGCTTGGGCCAGGGGGTCAACACAGATACGCAGTATTTT; cdr3_aa: CASSLGQGVNTDTQYF
j_call: TRBJ2-2; clone_size: .; d_call: TRBD2; v_call: TRBV5-1; cdr3_nt: TGCGCCAGCAAGGGGACTAGCCAGAACACCGGGGAGCTGTTTTTT; cdr3_aa: CASKGTSQNTGELFF
j_call: TRBJ2-3; clone_size: .; d_call: .; v_call: TRBV7-2; cdr3_nt: TGTGCCAGCAGCCCACGGAGTTACCCATACACAGATACGCAGTATTTT; cdr3_aa: CASSPRSYPYTDTQYF
j_call: TRBJ1-6; clone_size: .; d_call: TRBD1; v_call: TRBV5-8; cdr3_nt: TGTGCCAGCAGCAGGGGACAGGCGAATTCACCCCTCCACTTT; cdr3_aa: CASSRGQANSPLHF
j_call: TRBJ2-5; clone_size: .; d_call: TRBD2; v_call: TRBV11-2; cdr3_nt: TGTGCCAGCAGCTTATATTCGCGGGGGTCCCAAGAGACCCAGTACTTC; cdr3_aa: CASSLYSRGSQETQYF
j_call: TRBJ2-1; clone_size: .; d_call: TRBD2; v_call: TRBV10-3; cdr3_nt: TGTGCCATCAGTGCTGCAAGCGGGGGGGTAAACAATGAGCAGTTCTTC; cdr3_aa: CAISAASGGVNNEQFF
j_call: TRBJ1-1; clone_size: .; d_call: .; v_call: TRBV9; cdr3_nt: TGTGCCAGCAGCTCGGTTTCCCTCACAGAGGCTTTCTTT; cdr3_aa: CASSSVSLTEAFF
j_call: TRBJ2-2; clone_size: .; d_call: .; v_call: TRBV30; cdr3_nt: TGTGCCTGGACCTCGGGAGGGACAGTCGGGGTAACCGGGGAGCTGTTTTTT; cdr3_aa: CAWTSGGTVGVTGELFF
j_call: TRBJ1-5; clone_size: once; d_call: .; v_call: TRBV4-1; cdr3_nt: TGCGCCAGCAGCCAAGAAATGGGGGAGGCAAGCAATCAGCCCCAGCATTTT; cdr3_aa: CASSQEMGEASNQPQHF
j_call: TRBJ2-2; clone_size: .; d_call: TRBD1; v_call: TRBV11-2; cdr3_nt: TGTGCCAGCAGCTTAGGTTGGGGGACAGGGAACACCGGGGAGCTGTTTTTT; cdr3_aa: CASSLGWGTGNTGELFF